The 27 T cell receptor beta chains below were found in one sample sequenced in a study of blood T cell repertoires in COVID-19. The method was immunoSEQ multiplex PCR; TCRdb's version includes in-frame clones alone and lacks a portion of them. This table has about 170,000 clones, 70% to 90% appearing once. The sequenced sample consisted of peripheral blood. These receptors originate from a man aged 50 or older who had recovered from COVID-19.

The J gene is TRBJ2-5, the V gene TRBV9; 10 bases fit TRBD2. Germline-derived CDR1 and CDR2 are SGDLS and YYNGEE. V lost 5 bases, J lost 5 bases, and 15 bases stayed unmatched. This CDR3 region has 17 residues. CDR3 DNA sequence: TGTGCCAGCAGTGTGGCTAGCGGGGGCCAAAAAGTGGAGACCCAGTACTTC. This sequence encodes CASSVASGGQKVETQYF.

This sequence joins TRBV11-2 and TRBJ2-7, with D possibly matching TRBD1 (5 bases). The CDR3 extends over 15 amino acids. The V gene lost 1 base and the J gene lost 0 bases, with 10 bases spanning the gap. Per germline, CDR1 SGHAT and CDR2 FQNNGV. CDR3 loop: CASSLAPGFSYEQYF. As DNA, the CDR3 is TGTGCCAGCAGCTTAGCCCCAGGGTTCTCCTACGAGCAGTACTTC. The full variable domain, in which reference TRBV11-2 and TRBJ2-7 provide the parts outside the CDR3, is EAGVAQSPRYKIIEKRQSVAFWCNPISGHATLYWYQQILGQGPKLLIQFQNNGVVDDSQLPKDRFSAERLKGVDSTLKIQPAKLEDSAVYLCASSLAPGFSYEQYFGPGTRLTVT.

A single count supports this clone. This sequence joins TRBV5-4 and TRBJ1-5; D gene unclear. V lost 0 bases and J lost 0, with 16 bases in between. Germline V gene sequence: CDR1 SGHNT, CDR2 YYREEE (reference sequence). This CDR3 region has 18 residues. The CDR3 nucleotides read TGTGCCAGCAGCTTGGATCTTGGGCACCTCTATAGCAATCAGCCCCAGCATTTT. As protein: CASSLDLGHLYSNQPQHF.

This chain links TRBV5-8 with TRBJ2-7, with TRBD1 matching over 7 bases. Per the germline V gene, CDR1 is SGHTS and CDR2 is YDEGEE. V dropped 3 bases and J dropped 2; count of bases not matched to a gene: 2. This CDR3 contains 13 residues. The CDR3 DNA reads TGTGCCAGCAGCTGGGACAGACCCTACGAGCAGTACTTC. It translates to CASSWDRPYEQYF. Complete variable domain (other parts from reference TRBV5-8 and TRBJ2-7): EAGVTQSPTHLIKTRGQQATLRCSPISGHTSVYWYQQALGLGLQFLLWYDEGEERNRGNFPPRFSGRQFPNYSSELNVNALELEDSALYLCASSWDRPYEQYFGPGTRLTVT.

The genes are TRBV25-1 and TRBJ2-1, with 8 bases identical to TRBD1. Unmatched junction bases numbered 7, after V lost 4 bases and J lost 8 bases. Germline assignment: CDR1 MGHDK and CDR2 SYGVNS. This CDR3 is 14 amino acids long. The CDR3 coding sequence is TGTGCCAGCAGTGTAGGAGACAGGGGCGATGAGCAGTTCTTC. Translating it yields CASSVGDRGDEQFF.

The rearrangement links TRBV11-2 to TRBJ2-7, with 7 bases matching TRBD2. The CDR3 runs to 15 residues. V trimming: 1 base; J trimming: 2 bases; junction bases outside the gene matches: 5. In germline, CDR1 is SGHAT, CDR2 FQNNGV. The CDR3 loop is CASSLAPSGTYEQYF. DNA of the CDR3: TGTGCCAGCAGCTTAGCTCCTAGCGGTACCTACGAGCAGTACTTC.

Concerning this clone itself: The sample contains more than one DNA sequence encoding this CDR3. The chain recombines TRBV3-1 (or the pseudogene TRBV3-2) with TRBJ2-7; 8 bases align to TRBD2. CDR1 is LGHDT, CDR2 YNNKEL, per germline (reference sequence). CDR3 size: 15 residues. Losses at the gene ends were 1 base for V and 4 bases for J; bases not matched to a gene: 6. CDR3 sequence reads: CASSQVRGAMYEQYF. The CDR3 DNA reads TGTGCCAGCAGCCAAGTGCGGGGGGCGATGTACGAGCAGTACTTC.

The chain joins TRBV7-2 to TRBJ2-3; 8 bases line up with TRBD1. This CDR3 is 14 amino acids long. The ends lost 10 bases at V and 1 base at J; junction bases unmatched: 7. Germline lookup yields CDR1 SGHTA and CDR2 FQGNSA. The CDR3 loop reads CATKKQGGTDTQYF. The DNA for the CDR3 is TGTGCCACCAAGAAACAGGGGGGCACAGATACGCAGTATTTT.

The V and J genes are TRBV5-4 and TRBJ2-7, with 9 bases lining up with TRBD1. CDR3 length: 14 amino acids. From germline, CDR1 is SGHNT and CDR2 YYREEE (reference sequence). V was clipped by 2 bases and J by 5 bases; unmatched bases: 5. CDR3 sequence: CASSFPDRGHEQYF. The CDR3 bases are TGTGCCAGCAGCTTCCCGGACAGGGGCCACGAGCAGTACTTC.

This chain links TRBV3-1 (or the pseudogene TRBV3-2) with TRBJ2-3; no clear D gene. This CDR3 contains 13 residues. The V gene's germline CDR1 is LGHDT and CDR2 YNNKEL (reference sequence). The ends were cut back, 2 bases at V and 2 bases at J, with 5 bases in the middle. The CDR3 spells CASSQTVTDTQYF. As DNA, the CDR3 is TGTGCCAGCAGCCAAACGGTCACAGATACGCAGTATTTT.

This chain connects TRBV2 to TRBJ1-2; 7 nucleotides match TRBD1. Germline trimming cut 4 bases from V and 0 bases from J; bases unmatched to any gene: 2. Germline V lookup: CDR1 SNHLY, CDR2 FYNNEI. This CDR3 has 14 amino acids. CDR3 sequence (DNA): TGTGCCAGCAGTGGGGGACAGACTAACTATGGCTACACCTTC. It is translated as CASSGGQTNYGYTF.

This chain connects TRBV11-2 to TRBJ2-7, with 7 bases fitting TRBD1. The germline V gene has CDR1 SGHAT and CDR2 FQNNGV. The CDR3 is 16 residues long. V gave up 3 bases and J gave up 0 bases; unmatched junction bases: 8. The CDR3 coding sequence is TGTGCCAGCAGCTTGGCCGGGACAGTGTTCTCCTACGAGCAGTACTTC. The encoded protein is CASSLAGTVFSYEQYF.

V and J are TRBV28 and TRBJ2-5, with TRBD2 matching over 9 bases. With V trimmed by 8 bases and J by 2 bases, 18 bases remained unmatched. The germline CDR1 and CDR2 sequences are MDHEN and SYDVKM. This CDR3 region has 18 residues. The CDR3 sequence: CASGSGLGSGGLQETQYF. CDR3 sequence (DNA): TGTGCCAGCGGGAGCGGGCTTGGTAGCGGGGGTCTACAAGAGACCCAGTACTTC. Combining the CDR3 with reference TRBV28 and TRBJ2-5 gives the whole variable domain DVKVTQSSRYLVKRTGEKVFLECVQDMDHENMFWYRQDPGLGLRLIYFSYDVKMKEKGDIPEGYSVSREKKERFSLILESASTNQTSMYLCASGSGLGSGGLQETQYFGPGTRLLVL.

In the case of this clone: Other DNA sequences in the same sample also yield this CDR3. Here the CDR3 reads CASSINSPNTEAFF. The CDR3, as DNA: TGTGCCAGTAGTATCAACAGCCCGAACACTGAAGCTTTCTTT. The J gene is TRBJ1-1, the V gene TRBV19; D uncertain. The ends were cut back, 3 bases at V and 1 base at J, with 9 bases in the middle. The CDR3 spans 14 residues. Germline V lookup: CDR1 LNHDA, CDR2 SQIVND (reference sequence).

This chain connects TRBV7-2 to TRBJ1-5; 10 bases are shared with TRBD1. Germline V lookup: CDR1 SGHTA, CDR2 FQGNSA. With 3 bases clipped from V and 0 bases from J, the junction kept 5 bases outside the gene matches. The CDR3 has 17 residues. The CDR3 sequence is CASSLTGGPYSNQPQHF. CDR3 bases: TGTGCCAGCAGCTTGACAGGGGGCCCCTATAGCAATCAGCCCCAGCATTTT.

The chain combines TRBV5-1 with TRBJ2-7, with a possible D match to TRBD2 (6 bases). Trimming pared 0 bases from V and 2 bases from J, leaving 12 bases between. The CDR3 runs to 15 residues. Germline-derived CDR1 and CDR2 are SGHRS and YFSETQ. CDR3 coding DNA: TGCGCCAGCAGCTTGGCCCGGCCGGGGGCCTACGAGCAGTACTTC. It is translated as CASSLARPGAYEQYF.

The chain recombines TRBV3-1 (or the pseudogene TRBV3-2) with TRBJ2-1; 7 nucleotides line up with TRBD1. The CDR3 is 14 amino acids. After removal of 6 bases from V and 6 bases from J, the junction contained 8 bases not matched to a gene. Per germline, CDR1 LGHDT and CDR2 YNNKEL (reference sequence). The CDR3, as DNA: TGTGCCAGCAGTCGCGACAGGGCCCGCAATGAGCAGTTCTTC. This gives the protein CASSRDRARNEQFF.

The chain links TRBV29-1 to TRBJ2-1; 10 bases match TRBD2. V was clipped by 5 bases and J by 10 bases; unmatched bases: 8. This CDR3 is built from 13 residues. The germline V gene encodes CDR1 SQVTM and CDR2 ANQGSEA. CDR3 region: CSVTSGGAREQFF. The CDR3, as DNA: TGCAGCGTTACGAGCGGGGGGGCTCGGGAGCAGTTCTTC.

The chain uses TRBV29-1 and TRBJ1-1; D might be TRBD1 (5 bases). V lost 3 bases and J lost 11, with 28 bases in between. Germline CDR1 and CDR2: SQVTM and ANQGSEA. There are 16 residues in the CDR3. CDR3 amino acids: CSVDFSPQLGQKGAFF. CDR3 DNA sequence: TGCAGCGTTGATTTTAGCCCGCAACTGGGGCAGAAGGGGGCTTTCTTT.

The chain couples TRBV28 to TRBJ2-5; maybe TRBD1 (5 bases). Germline-derived CDR1 and CDR2 are MDHEN and SYDVKM. The V gene lost 1 base and the J gene lost 5 bases, with 11 bases spanning the gap. The length of the CDR3 is 14 residues. CDR3 bases: TGTGCCAGCAGTTTATCAGGGATAGGCGAGACCCAGTACTTC. The encoded protein is CASSLSGIGETQYF.

This rearrangement joins TRBV5-1 to TRBJ2-7; 7 nucleotides agree with TRBD1. Germline V gene lookup returns CDR1 SGHRS and CDR2 YFSETQ. The CDR3 loop spans 14 amino acids. After removal of 5 bases from V and 6 bases from J, the junction contained 11 bases not matched to a gene. CDR3 DNA: TGCGCCAGCAGTCGACCCGGGACAGATGGCGAGCAGTACTTC. Protein: CASSRPGTDGEQYF.

This clone was observed once. The chain carries TRBV5-4 and TRBJ1-3, with D hard to call. Germline V lookup: CDR1 SGHNT, CDR2 YYREEE (reference sequence). The ends were cut back, 1 base at V and 8 bases at J, with 10 bases in the middle. The length of the CDR3 is 13 residues. The DNA of the CDR3 is TGTGCCAGCAGCTTGTCGGGGAGCCACACCATATATTTT. This encodes CASSLSGSHTIYF.

V is TRBV4-3 and J is TRBJ1-3, with unresolved D. Trimming took 4 bases from V and 0 from J, leaving 7 bases between them. This CDR3 region has 14 residues. CDR1 is LGHNA, CDR2 YSLEER, per germline. The CDR3 bases are TGCGCCAGCAGCCTGGGCAGCTCTGGAAACACCATATATTTT. This encodes CASSLGSSGNTIYF.

The chain recombines TRBV19 with TRBJ1-5, with D possibly being TRBD1 (6 bases). Germline V gene data show CDR1 as LNHDA and CDR2 as SQIVND (reference sequence). Trimming pared 6 bases from V and 3 bases from J, leaving 18 bases between. This CDR3 spans 16 amino acids. CDR3 sequence (DNA): TGTGCCAGTAGACGGGAGGGGGGCAGTCCCAATCAGCCCCAGCATTTT. It translates to CASRREGGSPNQPQHF.

V and J are TRBV4-3 and TRBJ1-3, with a tentative D call TRBD1 (5 bases). The V end lost 0 bases, the J end lost 2 bases, and 17 bases lay between the germline ends. The germline gives CDR1 LGHNA, CDR2 YSLEER. There are 18 residues in the CDR3. Here the CDR3 reads CASSQDPGKVFAGNTIYF. CDR3 sequence (DNA): TGCGCCAGCAGCCAAGATCCAGGGAAAGTCTTCGCTGGAAACACCATATATTTT.

CDR3 loop: CASSFGRTNYGYTF. The DNA of the CDR3 is TGTGCCAGCAGCTTCGGCAGGACTAACTATGGCTACACCTTC. V gene TRBV5-6 combines with J gene TRBJ1-2; no firm D call. Germline V lookup: CDR1 SGHDT, CDR2 YYEEEE. Trimming removed 2 bases from V and 0 bases from J, with 8 bases in between. The CDR3 consists of 14 residues.

This clone was observed a single time. V usage is TRBV4-1 and J usage is TRBJ2-5, with 8 bases lining up with TRBD2. The V gene end was trimmed by 0 bases and the J gene end by 1 base; junction bases not matched to a gene: 7. Germline loops: CDR1 MGHRA, CDR2 YSYEKL. This CDR3 comprises 17 residues. CDR3 sequence reads: CASSQDGAGAIQETQYF. Here the CDR3 DNA reads TGCGCCAGCAGCCAAGATGGAGCGGGGGCGATCCAAGAGACCCAGTACTTC.